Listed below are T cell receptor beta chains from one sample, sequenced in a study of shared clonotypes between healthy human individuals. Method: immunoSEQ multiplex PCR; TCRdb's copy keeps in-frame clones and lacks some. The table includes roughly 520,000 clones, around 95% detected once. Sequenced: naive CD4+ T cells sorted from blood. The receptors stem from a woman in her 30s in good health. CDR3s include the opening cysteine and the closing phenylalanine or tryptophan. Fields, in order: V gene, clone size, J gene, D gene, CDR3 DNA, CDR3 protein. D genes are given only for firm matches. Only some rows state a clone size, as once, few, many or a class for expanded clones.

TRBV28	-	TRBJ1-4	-	TGTGCCAGCAGAATAGCCCCGGCGGGCGAAAAACTGTTTTTT	CASRIAPAGEKLFF
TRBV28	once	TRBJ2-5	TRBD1	TGTGCCAGCAGTCCACCGGGACAGGAGGAGACCCAGTACTTC	CASSPPGQEETQYF
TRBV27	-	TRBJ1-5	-	TGTGCCAGCAGTGTAAACAATCAGCCCCAGCATTTT	CASSVNNQPQHF
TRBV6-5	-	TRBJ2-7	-	TGTGCCAGCAGTCTCAAGAAAGCCTACGAGCAGTACTTC	CASSLKKAYEQYF
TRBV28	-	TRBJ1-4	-	TGTGCCAGCGCATTGGTGGCAGGGAGAGAAAAACTGTTTTTT	CASALVAGREKLFF
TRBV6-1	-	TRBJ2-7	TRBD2	TGTGCCAGCTCTCCTAGCGGGTGGGGAGACGAGCAGTACTTC	CASSPSGWGDEQYF
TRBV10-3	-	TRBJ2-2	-	TGTGCCATCAGTGAGGGGGAGAACACCGGGGAGCTGTTTTTT	CAISEGENTGELFF
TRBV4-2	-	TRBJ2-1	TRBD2	TGTGCCAGCAGCCAAGATGTTGGCGGGACTAGCTCCTACAATGAGCAGTTCTTC	CASSQDVGGTSSYNEQFF
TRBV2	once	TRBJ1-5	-	TGTGCCAGCAGTGGGCGACAGGCCCGGAACCAGCCCCAGCATTTT	CASSGRQARNQPQHF
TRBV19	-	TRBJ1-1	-	TGTGCCAGTAGTATAGTCCCGGACCATGCTGAAGCTTTCTTT	CASSIVPDHAEAFF
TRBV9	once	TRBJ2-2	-	TGTGCCAGCAGCGCCGGGACGGGGAACACCGGGGAGCTGTTTTTT	CASSAGTGNTGELFF
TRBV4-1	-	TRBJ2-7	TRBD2	TGCGCCAGCAGCCAAGGCCCGGGGACTAGCGGGGGGGAGCAGTACTTC	CASSQGPGTSGGEQYF
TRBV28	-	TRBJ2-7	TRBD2	TGTGCCAGCCGAGGAGTGCAGGGAGGGGTTTTTTTGGGCGGACACTACGAGCAGTACTTC	CASRGVQGGVFLGGHYEQYF
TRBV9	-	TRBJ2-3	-	TGTGCCAGCAGCGTAGGGCTAGCGACAGATACGCAGTATTTT	CASSVGLATDTQYF
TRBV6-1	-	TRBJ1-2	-	TGTGCCAGCAGTGAAGGACTGCAGACACGGGGCGGCTACACCTTC	CASSEGLQTRGGYTF
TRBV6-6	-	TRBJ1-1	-	TGTGCCAGCAGTTTCGACGGGAACACTGAAGCTTTCTTT	CASSFDGNTEAFF
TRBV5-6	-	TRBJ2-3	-	TGTGCCAGCAGCTCCCAAGGGACGCCCGGTGGCACAGATACGCAGTATTTT	CASSSQGTPGGTDTQYF
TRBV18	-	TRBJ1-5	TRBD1	TGTGCCAGCTCACCACAGGGACAGGGGGTCGGACAGCCCCAGCATTTT	CASSPQGQGVGQPQHF
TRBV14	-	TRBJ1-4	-	TGTGCCAGCAGCCAAGAGGGAGAAAAACTGTTTTTT	CASSQEGEKLFF
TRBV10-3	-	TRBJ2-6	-	TGTGCCATCAGTTATTGCCTCTGTAGATACAGTCGGGCCAACGTCCTGACTTTC	CAISYCLCRYSRANVLTF
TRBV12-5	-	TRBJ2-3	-	TGTGCTAGTGGTCCTTACAGGAGGGGGGCCCCAGATACGCAGTATTTT	CASGPYRRGAPDTQYF
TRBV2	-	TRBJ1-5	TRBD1	TGTGCCAGCAGCGGTAGTCAGGGGGCGATTCAGCCCCAGCATTTT	CASSGSQGAIQPQHF
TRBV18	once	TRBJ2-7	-	TGTGCCAGCTCACCGGCAGGGATAGGGCACGAGCAGTACTTC	CASSPAGIGHEQYF
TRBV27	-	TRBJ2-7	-	TGTGCCAGCAGTTTAGACACGCCCTTTGGCGAGCAGTACTTC	CASSLDTPFGEQYF
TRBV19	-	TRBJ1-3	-	TGTGCCTCCGTCCGGGACCATGGAAACACCATATATTTT	CASVRDHGNTIYF
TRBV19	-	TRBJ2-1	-	TGTGCCAGTAGTATAGTGGGAGGGGGCAACAATGAGCAGTTCTTC	CASSIVGGGNNEQFF
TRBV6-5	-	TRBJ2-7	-	TGTGCCAGCAATAGTTACTACGAGCAGTACTTC	CASNSYYEQYF
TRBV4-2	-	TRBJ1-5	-	TGTGCCAGCAGCCAATCGGACCAGTCCTATAGCAATCAGCCCCAGCATTTT	CASSQSDQSYSNQPQHF
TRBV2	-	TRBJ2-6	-	TGTGCCAGCACAATCATGGGCGGCCCTGGGGCCAACGTCCTGACTTTC	CASTIMGGPGANVLTF
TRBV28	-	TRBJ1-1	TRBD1	TGTGCCAGCAGTCCTGCACAGGGGGCGGGAACTGAAGCTTTCTTT	CASSPAQGAGTEAFF
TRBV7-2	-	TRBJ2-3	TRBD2	TGTGCCAGCAGCTTAGGTTGGGGACTAGCGGGAGGGGGAGGAGATACGCAGTATTTT	CASSLGWGLAGGGGDTQYF
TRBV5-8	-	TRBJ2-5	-	TGTGCCAGCAGCTTGGGCTGGGGCCACCAAGAGACCCAGTACTTC	CASSLGWGHQETQYF
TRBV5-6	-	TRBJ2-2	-	TGTGCCAGCAGCCTGCCCGCCGGAACCGGGGAGCTGTTTTTT	CASSLPAGTGELFF
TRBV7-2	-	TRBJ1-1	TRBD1	TGTGCCAGCAGCCCCAGGGGGCCCGGAGTTTGGCCAGCTTTCTTT	CASSPRGPGVWPAFF
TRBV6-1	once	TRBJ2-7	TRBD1	TGTGCCAGCAGTTTGGGACAGGGGGCGATGTACTTC	CASSLGQGAMYF
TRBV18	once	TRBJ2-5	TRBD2	TGTGCCAGCTCACCATTGGGACTAGCGGACCAAGAGACCCAGTACTTC	CASSPLGLADQETQYF
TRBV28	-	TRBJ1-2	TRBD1	TGTGCCAGCAGCCCTCCCAGGACAGGGAAACATTATGGCTACACCTTC	CASSPPRTGKHYGYTF
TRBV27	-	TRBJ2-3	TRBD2	TGTGCCAGCAGCGCCCGGACTAGCGGTGCCTTCACAGATACGCAGTATTTT	CASSARTSGAFTDTQYF
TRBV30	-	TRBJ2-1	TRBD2	TGTGCCTGGTATCCGGGAGGGCCCGATGAGCAGTTCTTC	CAWYPGGPDEQFF
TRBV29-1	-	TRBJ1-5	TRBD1	TGCAGCGTTCCAGGGACAGGGGGTCAGCCCCAGCATTTT	CSVPGTGGQPQHF
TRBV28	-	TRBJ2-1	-	TGTGCCAGCAATAAGGCGGGACGCGGGTACAATGAGCAGTTCTTC	CASNKAGRGYNEQFF